The 28 T cell receptor beta chains reported below all come from one sample, sequenced in a study of OX40 agonist ivuxolimab in advanced cancers. Sequencing used immunoSEQ multiplex PCR; TCRdb keeps in-frame clones, though not all of them. Of 40,000 or so clones listed, around four fifths are singletons. The sequences come from CD4+ or CD8+ T cells sorted from blood, collected in a trial of the OX40 agonist ivuxolimab. The receptors originated from an adult with an advanced solid tumor such as melanoma, head and neck, liver or kidney cancer.

The V call is TRBV7-3, the J call TRBJ2-7; tentative D call: TRBD2 (5 bases). The CDR3 covers 13 residues. V was cut by 0 bases and J by 11 bases, with 14 bases left in between. CDR1 is SGHTA, CDR2 FQGTGA, per germline. The CDR3 DNA sequence: TGTGCCAGCAGCTTAACGAAGGACGGACTTAAGTACTTC. This translates into CASSLTKDGLKYF.

The rearrangement links TRBV18 to TRBJ2-5; possibly TRBD1 for D (6 bases). V lost 0 bases and J lost 4, with 18 bases in between. Germline values: CDR1 KGHSH, CDR2 LQKENI. The CDR3 has 17 amino acids. The CDR3 is CASSPPRGRTERETQYF. CDR3 DNA: TGTGCCAGCTCACCACCACGGGGCCGGACAGAGAGAGAGACCCAGTACTTC.

The rearrangement uses TRBV6-1 and TRBJ1-4; unclear D gene. Germline V gene lookup returns CDR1 MNHNS and CDR2 SASEGT. This CDR3 comprises 14 residues. V was clipped by 1 base and J by 5 bases, with 8 bases between them. CDR3: CASSEGNRNEKLFF. The CDR3 DNA is TGTGCCAGCAGTGAAGGGAACAGAAATGAAAAACTGTTTTTT.

The chain has TRBV6-5 and TRBJ2-2; 7 nucleotides align to TRBD1. V was clipped by 4 bases and J by 5 bases; unmatched bases: 7. The CDR3 length is 15 residues. The germline V gene encodes CDR1 MNHEY and CDR2 SVGAGI. CDR3 DNA sequence: TGTGCCAGCAGTTTCACGACAGGGTTGACCGGGGAGCTGTTTTTT. This codes for CASSFTTGLTGELFF.

The chain recombines TRBV6-5 with TRBJ2-7; D not resolved. The germline CDR1 and CDR2 sequences are MNHEY and SVGAGI. The CDR3 runs to 14 residues. V was cut by 6 bases and J by 2 bases, with 14 bases left in between. The CDR3 bases are TGTGCCAGCAGCCTCGCCCAGGTGACCTACGAGCAGTACTTC. Its translation is CASSLAQVTYEQYF.

The V and J genes are TRBV9 and TRBJ2-7; 10 bases fit TRBD1. The germline V gene has CDR1 SGDLS and CDR2 YYNGEE. The CDR3 is 15 residues long. Trimming at V came to 4 bases and at J to 3 bases, leaving 7 bases not matched to a gene. The CDR3 is CASSPRTGGDYEQYF. CDR3 coding DNA: TGTGCCAGCAGCCCTAGGACAGGGGGAGACTACGAGCAGTACTTC.

This clone appeared once. This chain joins TRBV28 and TRBJ2-2; tentative D call: TRBD2 (6 bases). CDR3 size: 16 residues. Germline lookup yields CDR1 MDHEN and CDR2 SYDVKM. The V end was cut by 3 bases, the J end by 0 bases, with 11 bases between. Written as DNA, the CDR3 is TGTGCCAGCAGTTTTGGGGGGATCGCGAACACCGGGGAGCTGTTTTTT. This codes for CASSFGGIANTGELFF.

This clone was recorded only once. This chain joins TRBV7-2 and TRBJ2-7; the match to TRBD2 covers 7 bases. The CDR3 spans 13 residues. V shed 3 bases, J shed 7 bases, and the junction held 6 bases outside the gene matches. The V gene's germline CDR1 is SGHTA and CDR2 FQGNSA. Written as DNA, the CDR3 is TGTGCCAGCAGCTTTTACTCGGGAGGAGAGCAGTACTTC. The encoded protein is CASSFYSGGEQYF.

The rearrangement joins TRBV7-6 to TRBJ2-1; D remains ambiguous. In germline, CDR1 is SGHVS, CDR2 FNYEAQ. V shed 0 bases and J shed 6 bases, with 9 bases lying between them. CDR3 length: 14 residues. The CDR3 coding sequence is TGTGCCAGCAGCTTAGCAGCTCAGAGCAATGAGCAGTTCTTC. It encodes CASSLAAQSNEQFF.

V usage is TRBV4-1 and J usage is TRBJ2-7; possible D gene TRBD1, 6 bases. CDR1 MGHRA and CDR2 YSYEKL come from the germline V gene. The CDR3 covers 15 residues. V was cut by 1 base and J by 4 bases, with 14 bases left in between. In nucleotides, the CDR3 is TGCGCCAGCAGCCAAGTGTGGACAGAAAATTACGAGCAGTACTTC. The encoded protein is CASSQVWTENYEQYF.

The chain uses TRBV5-1 and TRBJ1-3; D uncertain. V was trimmed by 2 bases and J by 2 bases, leaving 14 bases between them. CDR3 length: 16 residues. Germline V gene data show CDR1 as SGHRS and CDR2 as YFSETQ. CDR3 coding DNA: TGCGCCAGCAGCTTCGGGTCCTCGGGGACTGGAAACACCATATATTTT. Translating it yields CASSFGSSGTGNTIYF.

V is TRBV4-3 and J is TRBJ2-5, with D uncertain. The DNA end favors TRBJ2-7, so the J call may be wrong. The germline gives CDR1 LGHNA, CDR2 YSLEER. The CDR3 spans 14 residues. The CDR3 loop reads CASSQETFRHEQYF. The CDR3 DNA sequence: TGCGCCAGCAGCCAAGAAACTTTTCGACACGAGCAGTACTTC.

The chain carries TRBV7-2 and TRBJ2-7; D may be TRBD2 (7 bases). The germline V gene has CDR1 SGHTA and CDR2 FQGNSA. The V end was cut by 2 bases, the J end by 5 bases, with 16 bases between. CDR3 length equals 15 residues. The CDR3 DNA is TGTGCCAGCAGCTTAAATGGGGGGGGCTTGGACGAGCAGTACTTC. Translated: CASSLNGGGLDEQYF.

This chain connects TRBV10-3 to TRBJ1-1; D is possibly TRBD1 (6 bases). The CDR3 covers 14 residues. The germline gives CDR1 ENHRY, CDR2 SYGVKD. V lost 2 bases to trimming and J lost 5 bases, with 12 bases between them. In DNA form, the CDR3 reads TGTGCCATCAGTGAGAGGGGGATTGGGACTGAAGCTTTCTTT. Protein product: CAISERGIGTEAFF.

The chain uses TRBV7-2 and TRBJ2-1; TRBD2 agrees at 12 bases. V shed 5 bases and J 9 bases; nucleotides not matched to a gene: 17. This CDR3 has 18 residues. From germline, CDR1 is SGHTA and CDR2 FQGNSA. Here the CDR3 reads CASSIRGVTSGRLIEQFF. CDR3 DNA sequence: TGTGCCAGCAGCATACGAGGCGTGACTAGCGGGAGATTGATTGAGCAGTTCTTC.

J is TRBJ1-1 and V is TRBV2; D call uncertain. Germline CDR1 reads SNHLY; CDR2 reads FYNNEI. CDR3 size: 12 residues. Trimming left V 4 bases short and J 8 bases short, with 11 bases between. CDR3 in DNA: TGTGCCAGCAGTGTCGACCGAGCCGAAGCTTTCTTT. Translated, it gives CASSVDRAEAFF.

This clone occurred a few times. Other DNA variants within this sample encode the same CDR3. The CDR3 region is CASSLWRQETQYF. CDR3 coding DNA: TGTGCCAGCAGCTTATGGAGACAAGAGACCCAGTACTTC. This chain joins TRBV11-2 and TRBJ2-5; D ambiguous. The V end lost 2 bases, the J end lost 2 bases, and 6 bases lay between the germline ends. This CDR3 has 13 residues. Germline CDR1 is SGHAT and CDR2 is FQNNGV.

The CDR3 nucleotides are TGTGCCAGCAGCCAGGGCCCCGGGACAGGGACTGGAAACACCATATATTTT. Its protein is CASSQGPGTGTGNTIYF. J is TRBJ1-3 and V is TRBV4-2; 9 bases map to TRBD1. Germline loops: CDR1 LGHNA, CDR2 YNFKEQ. The V segment lost 3 bases and the J segment 2 bases; nucleotides outside the gene matches: 8. The CDR3 has 17 residues.

The V and J genes are TRBV16 and TRBJ1-1; TRBD1 matches at 10 bases. V gave up 4 bases and J gave up 1 base; unmatched junction bases: 6. The CDR3 is 16 residues long. The V gene's germline CDR1 is KGHSY and CDR2 FQNENV. The CDR3 region has the DNA TGTGCCAGCAGCCTAACCGGGACAGGGGCGAACACTGAAGCTTTCTTT. It specifies CASSLTGTGANTEAFF.

A few counts support this clone. The CDR3 region is CASSQDFRDSNQPQHF. The CDR3 DNA sequence: TGTGCCAGCAGCCAGGACTTCAGGGATAGCAATCAGCCCCAGCATTTT. The chain has TRBV4-2 and TRBJ1-5, with TRBD1 as a possible D gene (5 bases). V lost 3 bases and J 0 bases, leaving 12 bases between the germline ends. Germline CDR1 reads LGHNA; CDR2 reads YNFKEQ. There are 16 residues in the CDR3.

The chain has TRBV13 and TRBJ2-4, with a tentative D call TRBD1 (6 bases). CDR3 size: 17 residues. Germline V CDR1 and CDR2: PRHDT, FYEKMQ (reference sequence). V lost 0 bases and J 1 base, leaving 13 bases between the germline ends. The DNA of the CDR3 is TGTGCCAGCAGCTTAGGAAGCTCAGGGGTGGCCAAAAACATTCAGTACTTC. The encoded protein is CASSLGSSGVAKNIQYF. Variable domain in full (rest from reference TRBV13 and TRBJ2-4): AAGVIQSPRHLIKEKRETATLKCYPIPRHDTVYWYQQGPGQDPQFLISFYEKMQSDKGSIPDRFSAQQFSDYHSELNMSSLELGDSALYFCASSLGSSGVAKNIQYFGAGTRLSVL.

This clone was seen just once. V gene TRBV27 combines with J gene TRBJ1-5, with D possibly TRBD1 on 5 matching bases. The CDR3 covers 16 residues. Trimming took 1 base from V and 4 from J, leaving 14 bases between them. Germline CDR1 is MNHEY and CDR2 is SMNVEV (reference sequence). The CDR3 protein is CASSLLFGGENQPQHF. The CDR3 region has the DNA TGTGCCAGCAGTTTATTATTCGGGGGGGAGAATCAGCCCCAGCATTTT.

The rearrangement joins TRBV30 to TRBJ2-2, with 7 bases identical to TRBD1. The length of the CDR3 is 14 residues. Germline CDR1 and CDR2: GTSNPN and SVGIG (reference sequence). With V trimmed by 5 bases and J by 4 bases, 7 bases remained unmatched. The CDR3 sequence: CAWRQGFFTGELFF. The CDR3, as DNA: TGTGCCTGGCGACAGGGATTCTTCACCGGGGAGCTGTTTTTT.

This clone was seen a handful of times. The CDR3 DNA is TGTGCCAGCAGCTCCCCTTTGGCCGAGGAAGAGACCCAGTACTTC. It translates to CASSSPLAEEETQYF. This sequence joins TRBV13 and TRBJ2-5; D unclear. The CDR3 covers 15 residues. The germline gives CDR1 PRHDT, CDR2 FYEKMQ (reference sequence). Trimming removed 4 bases at V and 3 bases at J, with 15 bases between.

The gene calls are TRBV4-2 and TRBJ2-7, with 12 positions matching TRBD2. The CDR3 is made up of 13 amino acids. Germline values: CDR1 LGHNA, CDR2 YNFKEQ. The V segment lost 5 bases and the J segment 6 bases; nucleotides outside the gene matches: 2. CDR3 sequence: CASSLLAGGEQYF. The CDR3 nucleotides are TGTGCCAGCAGCTTACTAGCGGGGGGCGAGCAGTACTTC.

The chain links TRBV21-1 to TRBJ2-4; the table's TRBD1 call for D was not verified on the DNA. TRBV21-1 is noted as a pseudogene. The CDR3 totals 19 residues. The CDR3, as DNA: TGTGCCAGCTGGAAGCCGAGGATTAGGGGTATTTTGCCCAAAAACATTCAGTACTTC. Translating gives CASWKPRIRGILPKNIQYF.

V usage is TRBV2 and J usage is TRBJ1-2; TRBD1 is a possible D gene (5 bases). The CDR3 sequence is 14 residues long. Between the trimmed V and J ends, which lost 2 bases and 4 bases, there was a span of 11 bases. Germline CDR1 and CDR2: SNHLY and FYNNEI. CDR3 DNA sequence: TGTGCCAGCAGTGAAAGTGGGGCTACCTATGGCTACACCTTC. Residues: CASSESGATYGYTF.

The V and J genes are TRBV28 and TRBJ2-2; TRBD1 or TRBD2 may be the D gene (5 bases each). Germline V CDR1 and CDR2: MDHEN, SYDVKM. The CDR3 length is 16 residues. The V gene lost 6 bases and the J gene lost 5 bases, with 19 bases spanning the gap. CDR3 sequence: CASSPTGRRWTGELFF. The DNA of the CDR3 is TGTGCCAGCAGCCCTACGGGACGGCGGTGGACCGGGGAGCTGTTTTTT.